This T cell receptor (beta chain) was identified during a study of beta chain features in type 1 diabetes. Overall study findings and caveats: Naive, central memory and regulatory TCRB repertoires appeared more similar among patients than healthy donors. cDNA-based reads could over-represent cells with high TCR expression.

Purities over 95% were achieved in all sorted populations. Trimming at V came to 1 base and at J to 2 bases, leaving 11 bases not matched to a gene. Germline values: CDR1 SGHVS, CDR2 FQNEAQ. The CDR3 totals 20 residues. Isolated RNA was reverse transcribed in full, so expressed TCRB transcripts were sequenced. Clones were read by immunoSEQ multiplex PCR, and TCRdb kept only the in-frame ones, dropping some. The sample shows approximately 250,000 clones, 12% to 15% of them seen only once. As regards this clone: The target antigen is unknown.

Sequenced sample: naive CD4+ T cells from blood. V gene TRBV7-8 combines with J gene TRBJ2-3, with 14 nucleotides matching TRBD2. The TCR comes from a woman in her 40s in good health. The CDR3 DNA reads TGTGCCAGCAGCTTAGAGGGACTAGCGGGGGTTCTTCCTCACACAGATACGCAGTATTTT. It translates to CASSLEGLAGVLPHTDTQYF.